These 30 T cell receptor beta chains came from one sample sequenced in a study of cytomegalovirus exposure and HLA in healthy donors. Use of 60 Vbeta and 13 Jbeta primers characterized the PCR. Profiled with immunoSEQ multiplex PCR; TCRdb holds only in-frame clones, not every one. The sample carries about 150,000 clones, 65% to 80% recorded once. Sequenced material: PBMCs. These receptors came from a male donor in good health and CMV-seronegative.

The gene calls are TRBV7-2 and TRBJ2-7; weak D call: TRBD2 (5 bases). CDR1 is SGHTA and CDR2 is FQGNSA in the germline V gene. Trimming removed 5 bases at V and 2 bases at J, with 19 bases between. This CDR3 region has 16 residues. CDR3 DNA sequence: TGTGCCAGCAGCCCCCCCGGGGTGGCGCCGGCCTACGAGCAGTACTTC. Protein product: CASSPPGVAPAYEQYF.

The V and J genes are TRBV7-2 and TRBJ2-5; 7 bases align to TRBD2. CDR1 and CDR2 (germline): SGHTA, FQGNSA. V dropped 5 bases and J dropped 5; count of bases not matched to a gene: 8. The CDR3 loop spans 14 amino acids. The CDR3 nucleotides read TGTGCCAGCAGCCGGACTAGTATAGGCGAGACCCAGTACTTC. Protein product: CASSRTSIGETQYF.

V is TRBV7-2 and J is TRBJ2-3; TRBD2 matches 8 bases. The germline gives CDR1 SGHTA, CDR2 FQGNSA. CDR3 size: 15 residues. V shed 5 bases, J shed 5 bases, and the junction held 9 bases outside the gene matches. This CDR3 reads CASSLGLAGGDTQYF. In nucleotides, the CDR3 is TGTGCCAGCAGCCTCGGGCTAGCGGGTGGAGATACGCAGTATTTT.

V usage is TRBV27 and J usage is TRBJ2-5; 9 bases line up with TRBD1. The germline V gene encodes CDR1 MNHEY and CDR2 SMNVEV (reference sequence). Germline trimming cut 4 bases from V and 3 bases from J; bases unmatched to any gene: 0. This CDR3 is 13 amino acids long. CDR3 loop: CASSWDREETQYF. The CDR3 DNA sequence: TGTGCCAGCAGTTGGGACAGGGAAGAGACCCAGTACTTC.

The rearrangement links TRBV7-9 to TRBJ2-7; tentatively, D is TRBD2 (6 bases). V was trimmed by 4 bases and J by 6 bases, leaving 13 bases between them. Germline CDR1 is SEHNR and CDR2 is FQNEAQ (reference sequence). The CDR3 length is 13 residues. This chain's CDR3 is CASSSPGVGEQYF. In DNA, the CDR3 is TGTGCCAGCAGCTCTCCGGGGGTTGGCGAGCAGTACTTC.

The J gene is TRBJ2-4, the V gene TRBV18; the D gene is possibly TRBD1 (6 bases). The ends were cut back, 3 bases at V and 0 bases at J, with 15 bases in the middle. Germline-derived CDR1 and CDR2 are KGHSH and LQKENI. The CDR3 is 17 amino acids. CDR3 DNA: TGTGCCAGCTCACCTAGACAGGTGATGATAGCCAAAAACATTCAGTACTTC. Translating it yields CASSPRQVMIAKNIQYF. The full variable domain, with the rest looked up from reference TRBV18 and TRBJ2-4, is NAGVMQNPRHLVRRRGQEARLRCSPMKGHSHVYWYRQLPEEGLKFMVYLQKENIIDESGMPKERFSAEFPKEGPSILRIQQVVRGDSAAYFCASSPRQVMIAKNIQYFGAGTRLSVL.

This clone appeared a few times. V and J are TRBV5-6 and TRBJ2-1; no reliable D call. V dropped 3 bases and J dropped 7 bases, with 11 bases sitting between them. The germline gives CDR1 SGHDT, CDR2 YYEEEE. This CDR3 is built from 13 residues. The CDR3 spells CASSWVSRNEQFF. Written as DNA, the CDR3 is TGTGCCAGCAGCTGGGTCTCTAGGAATGAGCAGTTCTTC.

This clone was seen a handful of times. The rearrangement uses TRBV28 and TRBJ1-5; D may be TRBD1 (5 bases). The CDR3 extends over 14 amino acids. Germline V lookup: CDR1 MDHEN, CDR2 SYDVKM. Trimming took off 4 bases at V and 7 bases at J, with 14 bases between the two ends. DNA for the CDR3: TGTGCCAGCAGTTCCTCAGGGAGGGGACAGCCCCAGCATTTT. It is translated as CASSSSGRGQPQHF.

The rearrangement joins TRBV27 to TRBJ2-7; 7 bases are shared with TRBD2. The junction had 5 bases not matched to a gene; V was cut back by 3 bases and J by 3 bases. The length of the CDR3 is 14 residues. Germline values: CDR1 MNHEY, CDR2 SMNVEV (reference sequence). CDR3 DNA sequence: TGTGCCAGCAGTTTCGGCGGGAGTTTCTACGAGCAGTACTTC. Translated: CASSFGGSFYEQYF.

The chain is built from TRBV21-1 and TRBJ2-1; the DNA was not compared with TRBD1, the D call given in the table. TRBV21-1 is a known pseudogene. The CDR3 sequence is 14 residues long. The CDR3 protein is CASSKGTAYNEQFF. The CDR3 nucleotides read TGTGCCAGCAGCAAAGGGACAGCCTACAATGAGCAGTTCTTC.

V usage is TRBV28 and J usage is TRBJ2-7; TRBD2 agrees at 7 bases. This CDR3 contains 18 residues. Germline V gene sequence: CDR1 MDHEN, CDR2 SYDVKM. V was pared by 6 bases and J by 4 bases, with 21 bases of the junction left unmatched. This chain's CDR3 is CASSLWPSSGDLEYEQYF. CDR3 coding DNA: TGTGCCAGCAGCCTCTGGCCATCTAGCGGTGACCTAGAGTACGAGCAGTACTTC.

This clone was seen a few times. This sequence joins TRBV5-1 and TRBJ1-2, with D perhaps matching TRBD1 (6 bases). V was cut by 0 bases and J by 4 bases, with 16 bases left in between. This CDR3 comprises 16 residues. Germline loops: CDR1 SGHRS, CDR2 YFSETQ. The CDR3 loop reads CASSLEDRRTSYGYTF. The DNA of the CDR3 is TGCGCCAGCAGCTTGGAAGACAGGAGGACATCCTATGGCTACACCTTC.

The chain combines TRBV7-9 with TRBJ1-1; the D is unclear. Per germline, CDR1 SEHNR and CDR2 FQNEAQ (reference sequence). Trimming took off 4 bases at V and 1 base at J, with 13 bases between the two ends. There are 15 residues in the CDR3. The CDR3 here is CASSSLTRGNTEAFF. CDR3 nucleotide sequence: TGTGCCAGCAGCTCCCTGACCAGAGGGAACACTGAAGCTTTCTTT.

This clone was counted between two and nine times. The J gene is TRBJ2-2, the V gene TRBV1; the table names TRBD2, a call not compared with the DNA. TRBV1 is annotated as a pseudogene. The CDR3 has 16 amino acids. CDR3 nucleotides: TGCACCAGCAGTAACGGGACTAGCGGGAGACACGGGGAGCTGTTTTTT. Translating it yields CTSSNGTSGRHGELFF.

This clone is a singleton in its sample. V gene TRBV6-4 combines with J gene TRBJ2-5; the D gene is possibly TRBD1 (6 bases). This CDR3 has 16 residues. The V and J ends lost 8 bases and 5 bases respectively, with 24 bases between them. The V gene's germline CDR1 is MRHNA and CDR2 SNTAGT. CDR3 sequence: CASGIQGKSGKETQYF. The CDR3 coding sequence is TGTGCCAGCGGAATACAGGGAAAGAGCGGTAAGGAGACCCAGTACTTC.

This chain uses TRBV13 with TRBJ2-1; 14 nucleotides agree with TRBD2. The length of the CDR3 is 17 residues. After removal of 5 bases from V and 4 bases from J, the junction contained 7 bases not matched to a gene. CDR1 is PRHDT and CDR2 is FYEKMQ in the germline V gene (reference sequence). This CDR3 reads CASSPRLAGGRYNEQFF. The CDR3 nucleotides are TGTGCCAGCAGCCCCCGACTAGCGGGGGGGAGGTACAATGAGCAGTTCTTC.

The chain couples TRBV28 to TRBJ2-3; D perhaps matches TRBD2 (6 bases). There are 15 residues in the CDR3. V was clipped by 4 bases and J by 6 bases, with 17 bases between them. Germline CDR1 MDHEN, CDR2 SYDVKM. CDR3 sequence: CASSSRRDLKDTQYF. The CDR3 DNA follows: TGTGCCAGCAGTTCGCGGAGGGACCTCAAGGATACGCAGTATTTT.

This clone has just a few counts. J is TRBJ2-5 and V is TRBV28; tentatively, D is TRBD1 (6 bases). The CDR3 has 20 amino acids. V lost 4 bases and J lost 1, with 28 bases in between. CDR1 and CDR2 from the germline V gene are MDHEN and SYDVKM. DNA of the CDR3: TGTGCCAGCAGTTCTTTGTTCGGGGACAACAGCCGTGGAACCCAAGAGACCCAGTACTTC. This translates into CASSSLFGDNSRGTQETQYF. Drawing the rest from reference TRBV28 and TRBJ2-5, the complete variable domain is DVKVTQSSRYLVKRTGEKVFLECVQDMDHENMFWYRQDPGLGLRLIYFSYDVKMKEKGDIPEGYSVSREKKERFSLILESASTNQTSMYLCASSSLFGDNSRGTQETQYFGPGTRLLVL.

This chain links TRBV7-9 with TRBJ2-3; possible D gene TRBD2, 5 bases. CDR3 size: 15 residues. Germline V gene lookup returns CDR1 SEHNR and CDR2 FQNEAQ (reference sequence). The ends were cut back, 1 base at V and 0 bases at J, with 8 bases in the middle. The CDR3 sequence: CASSLVGGSTDTQYF. The CDR3 DNA is TGTGCCAGCAGCTTAGTTGGCGGGAGCACAGATACGCAGTATTTT.

The chain carries TRBV5-1 and TRBJ1-1; 8 bases are a match to TRBD1. The ends lost 4 bases at V and 6 bases at J; junction bases unmatched: 17. The CDR3 runs 17 residues. Germline V lookup: CDR1 SGHRS, CDR2 YFSETQ. The CDR3 DNA is TGCGCCAGCAGCCCGGGTGATTACAGGGGGACAGTCCCTGAAGCTTTCTTT. Protein product: CASSPGDYRGTVPEAFF.

J is TRBJ1-5 and V is TRBV5-1; D is perhaps TRBD1 (5 bases). This CDR3 is built from 13 residues. The V end was cut by 2 bases, the J end by 2 bases, with 5 bases between. CDR1 SGHRS and CDR2 YFSETQ come from the germline V gene. The CDR3 loop reads CASSLQGNQPQHF. The CDR3 DNA reads as TGCGCCAGCAGCTTACAGGGCAATCAGCCCCAGCATTTT.

As to this clone: A junction end diverges from the germline sequence, so it may reflect a read error. CDR3 sequence (DNA): TGTTCCAGCAGCTTAACTAGCACAGATACGCAGTATTTT. The encoded protein is CSSSLTSTDTQYF. This rearrangement joins TRBV7-9 to TRBJ2-3, with no clear D. This CDR3 has 13 residues. The germline V gene has CDR1 SEHNR and CDR2 FQNEAQ (reference sequence).

This clone appeared a single time. The chain employs TRBV7-9 and TRBJ1-4; D is unclear. Per the germline V gene, CDR1 is SEHNR and CDR2 is FQNEAQ (reference sequence). The CDR3 is 12 residues long. Trimming took 6 bases from V and 7 from J, leaving 9 bases between them. The CDR3 sequence is CASRAEGEKLFF. The CDR3 DNA sequence: TGTGCCAGCAGAGCGGAGGGTGAAAAACTGTTTTTT.

This chain uses TRBV25-1 with TRBJ2-7; possible D gene TRBD1, 5 bases. Germline loops: CDR1 MGHDK, CDR2 SYGVNS. V lost 2 bases and J lost 3, with 11 bases in between. This CDR3 is built from 14 residues. CDR3 in amino acids: CASSESRDSYEQYF. The CDR3 DNA is TGTGCCAGCAGTGAAAGTCGAGACAGCTACGAGCAGTACTTC.

V usage is TRBV28 and J usage is TRBJ2-7, with TRBD1 matching over 9 bases. From germline, CDR1 is MDHEN and CDR2 SYDVKM. The CDR3 sequence is 12 residues long. Unmatched junction bases numbered 1, after V lost 6 bases and J lost 4 bases. The CDR3: CASRQGAYEQYF. DNA for the CDR3: TGTGCCAGCAGACAGGGGGCTTACGAGCAGTACTTC. The full variable domain, rest sourced from reference TRBV28 and TRBJ2-7, is DVKVTQSSRYLVKRTGEKVFLECVQDMDHENMFWYRQDPGLGLRLIYFSYDVKMKEKGDIPEGYSVSREKKERFSLILESASTNQTSMYLCASRQGAYEQYFGPGTRLTVT.

This clone was counted only a few times. This chain connects TRBV11-2 to TRBJ1-1, with unresolved D. The CDR3 spans 15 residues. Trimming took off 3 bases at V and 1 base at J, with 12 bases between the two ends. From germline, CDR1 is SGHAT and CDR2 FQNNGV. Here the CDR3 reads CASSFRGTGNTEAFF. The CDR3 DNA follows: TGTGCCAGCAGCTTCCGGGGTACCGGGAACACTGAAGCTTTCTTT.

The V gene is TRBV5-5, the J gene TRBJ2-7, with D possibly being TRBD2 (6 bases). CDR3 length equals 16 residues. The V and J ends lost 5 bases and 5 bases respectively, with 23 bases between them. The germline gives CDR1 SGHKS, CDR2 YYEKEE (reference sequence). The chain's CDR3 is CASSRGFTGDDNEQYF. The CDR3 DNA reads TGTGCCAGCAGTAGGGGCTTCACGGGGGATGATAACGAGCAGTACTTC.

The CDR3 DNA reads TGTGCCAGCCGGGGACAGGGCCGAAACATTCAGTACTTC. This codes for CASRGQGRNIQYF. V is TRBV28 and J is TRBJ2-4; 9 nucleotides match TRBD1. Germline trimming cut 8 bases from V and 6 bases from J; bases unmatched to any gene: 5. Germline CDR1 and CDR2: MDHEN and SYDVKM. This CDR3 region has 13 residues.

The J gene is TRBJ2-2, the V gene TRBV4-3, with a possible D match to TRBD1 (5 bases). Germline loops: CDR1 LGHNA, CDR2 YSLEER. The CDR3 loop spans 16 amino acids. Trimming took off 0 bases at V and 6 bases at J, with 14 bases between the two ends. This CDR3 reads CASSQEFGAVAGELFF. The CDR3 DNA reads TGCGCCAGCAGCCAAGAGTTTGGGGCAGTGGCCGGGGAGCTGTTTTTT.

DNA of the CDR3: TGCGCCAGCAGCCAAGGACTTCCCGGGACAGGGTACGGCTACACCTTC. This encodes CASSQGLPGTGYGYTF. This sequence joins TRBV4-3 and TRBJ1-2, with TRBD1 identical over 9 bases. This CDR3 region has 16 residues. Per germline, CDR1 LGHNA and CDR2 YSLEER. After removal of 1 base from V and 8 bases from J, the junction contained 11 bases not matched to a gene.